This TCR beta chain was documented in a study of tumor-infiltrating lymphocytes in primary liver carcinoma. Priming with a constant-region primer yielded TCR beta cDNA from about 510 ng total RNA. Library construction for TCR beta comprised three nested multiplex PCR rounds performed with slightly modified ARM-PCR. Running roughly 10 cycles apiece, the first two PCR rounds relied on TRBV1-TRBV30 forward primers together with a C-beta reverse primer. TCRdb re-called the multiplex PCR reads with MiXCR, one entry per CDR3 protein. There are about 75,000 distinct CDR3 sequences in the sample; roughly 72% occur only once, and 26% lies in the top ten. Germline V lookup: CDR1 MGHRA, CDR2 YSYEKL. The CDR3 contains 14 residues. Points on this clonotype: Its specificity is not known. The junction does not match germline at one end; this may be a read error.

For each extraction, RNA and DNA were obtained together from about 20-30 mg of unsorted bulk tissue. Study outcomes and limitations: Lesser overlap characterized tumor-adjacent and tumor-blood pairs relative to tumor region pairs.

This sequence joins TRBV4-1 and TRBJ2-2, with D perhaps matching TRBD2 (6 bases). This receptor was taken from a man aged 40-50 years with primary liver carcinoma and hepatitis B virus infection. Sample: tumor-adjacent normal liver tissue. The CDR3 sequence: CASNPGVSTGELLF. The CDR3 DNA reads as TGTGCCAGTAATCCGGGGGTGAGCACCGGGGAGCTGTTGTTT.